These 22 T cell receptor beta chains were sequenced from one sample in a study of chemoradiotherapy in HPV16-positive cancers. Using immunoSEQ multiplex PCR, the repertoire was profiled, and TCRdb retains in-frame clones only, with some absent. The sample has about 68,000 clones, more than 70% seen once. The sample consisted of blood, taken from a patient who underwent chemoradiotherapy. The receptors were gathered from a human donor with HPV-associated anogenital cancer.

The chain combines TRBV5-4 with TRBJ1-1; 8 nucleotides align to TRBD1. V was clipped by 3 bases and J by 1 base; unmatched bases: 8. The CDR3 covers 16 residues. Germline values: CDR1 SGHNT, CDR2 YYREEE (reference sequence). The DNA of the CDR3 is TGTGCCAGCAGCTCATCAGGGGGCGCCAGGAACACTGAAGCTTTCTTT. This codes for CASSSSGGARNTEAFF.

The rearrangement links TRBV11-2 to TRBJ2-3, with D unresolved. Per germline, CDR1 SGHAT and CDR2 FQNNGV. The V and J ends lost 1 base and 7 bases respectively, with 3 bases between them. The CDR3 consists of 11 residues. In DNA, the CDR3 is TGTGCCAGCAGCTTAGTGTATACGCAGTATTTT. It is translated as CASSLVYTQYF.

In DNA, the CDR3 is TGTGCCAGCAGCTTTGGGACAACAACTGAAGCTTTCTTT. Translating it yields CASSFGTTTEAFF. The chain has TRBV7-9 and TRBJ1-1; the D gene is possibly TRBD1 (6 bases). The CDR3 runs 13 residues. From germline, CDR1 is SEHNR and CDR2 FQNEAQ (reference sequence). V lost 3 bases and J 5 bases, leaving 10 bases between the germline ends.

The chain has TRBV28 and TRBJ1-3; TRBD1 might be the D (5 bases). CDR1 is MDHEN, CDR2 SYDVKM, per germline. This CDR3 has 16 residues. The V end was cut by 5 bases, the J end by 0 bases, with 14 bases between. The CDR3 nucleotides read TGTGCCAGCAGTCCCCCAGCAGGGAACTCTGGAAACACCATATATTTT. The encoded protein is CASSPPAGNSGNTIYF. The variable domain in full, with the rest retrieved from reference TRBV28 and TRBJ1-3, is DVKVTQSSRYLVKRTGEKVFLECVQDMDHENMFWYRQDPGLGLRLIYFSYDVKMKEKGDIPEGYSVSREKKERFSLILESASTNQTSMYLCASSPPAGNSGNTIYFGEGSWLTVV.

V and J are TRBV5-1 and TRBJ2-3, with D possibly being TRBD1 or TRBD2 (6 bases each). CDR1 is SGHRS, CDR2 YFSETQ, per germline. The CDR3 is 15 residues long. V shed 4 bases and J shed 1 base, with 13 bases lying between them. Here the CDR3 DNA reads TGCGCCAGCAGCCCTAGGGGGGATGGCACAGATACGCAGTATTTT. This sequence encodes CASSPRGDGTDTQYF. Variable domain in full (rest from reference TRBV5-1 and TRBJ2-3): KAGVTQTPRYLIKTRGQQVTLSCSPISGHRSVSWYQQTPGQGLQFLFEYFSETQRNKGNFPGRFSGRQFSNSRSEMNVSTLELGDSALYLCASSPRGDGTDTQYFGPGTRLTVL.

This clone came up once. V usage is TRBV28 and J usage is TRBJ1-2; 9 nucleotides match TRBD1. CDR3 length equals 14 residues. Trimming at V came to 3 bases and at J to 4 bases, leaving 3 bases not matched to a gene. The germline gives CDR1 MDHEN, CDR2 SYDVKM. DNA of the CDR3: TGTGCCAGCAGTTTCAACAGGGGGCCCTATGGCTACACCTTC. Protein product: CASSFNRGPYGYTF.

Concerning this clone itself: Other DNA sequences in this sample translate to the same CDR3. The V call is TRBV27, the J call TRBJ2-2; D gene uncertain. The CDR3 is made up of 16 amino acids. The V gene lost 0 bases and the J gene lost 4 bases, with 12 bases spanning the gap. Germline V gene lookup returns CDR1 MNHEY and CDR2 SMNVEV (reference sequence). The CDR3 nucleotides are TGTGCCAGCAGTTTATCGAGAGGCAGATTCACCGGGGAGCTGTTTTTT. Translating gives CASSLSRGRFTGELFF.

The chain links TRBV19 to TRBJ2-5; TRBD2 matches at 12 bases. The CDR3 is 16 amino acids. CDR1 is LNHDA, CDR2 SQIVND, per germline (reference sequence). J lost 5 bases, V lost 8 bases, and 12 bases had no gene match. CDR3 nucleotide sequence: TGTGCCAGTGCTACGACTAGCGGGGGCCCCAGGGAGACCCAGTACTTC. Translating gives CASATTSGGPRETQYF.

The J gene is TRBJ1-1, the V gene TRBV10-1, with 7 bases aligning to TRBD1. The V gene's germline CDR1 is WNHNN and CDR2 SYGVQD (reference sequence). V lost 3 bases, J lost 0 bases, and 19 bases stayed unmatched. CDR3 length: 20 residues. The CDR3 spells CASSDRLGVTGNRMNTEAFF. The DNA of the CDR3 is TGCGCCAGCAGTGACCGGCTGGGGGTGACAGGGAATAGAATGAACACTGAAGCTTTCTTT.

The rearrangement uses TRBV16 and TRBJ2-7; possible D gene TRBD1, 6 bases. Deletions cut 2 bases from V and 3 bases from J, with 14 bases between. The CDR3 spans 15 residues. CDR1 is KGHSY and CDR2 is FQNENV in the germline V gene. DNA of the CDR3: TGTGCCAGCAGCCAAATGGACAGAAAAGTCTACGAGCAGTACTTC. Translation: CASSQMDRKVYEQYF.

The rearrangement links TRBV11-3 to TRBJ2-5, with D tentatively TRBD1 (5 bases). Germline-derived CDR1 and CDR2 are SGHNT and YENEEA. This CDR3 region has 17 residues. V lost 5 bases and J 4 bases, leaving 23 bases between the germline ends. The CDR3 sequence is CASSPGVKVGRGETQYF. CDR3 DNA: TGTGCCAGCAGCCCCGGCGTCAAAGTGGGGCGAGGAGAGACCCAGTACTTC. Variable domain in full (rest from reference TRBV11-3 and TRBJ2-5): EAGVVQSPRYKIIEKKQPVAFWCNPISGHNTLYWYLQNLGQGPELLIRYENEEAVDDSQLPKDRFSAERLKGVDSTLKIQPAELGDSAVYLCASSPGVKVGRGETQYFGPGTRLLVL.

The rearrangement links TRBV29-1 to TRBJ2-1; 9 nucleotides align to TRBD2. Germline trimming cut 5 bases from V and 5 bases from J; bases unmatched to any gene: 13. The CDR3 spans 16 residues. The germline gives CDR1 SQVTM, CDR2 ANQGSEA. CDR3 protein: CSVLGLAGSVNNEQFF. The DNA for the CDR3 is TGCAGCGTTCTGGGGCTAGCGGGGTCGGTGAACAATGAGCAGTTCTTC.

The chain is built from TRBV5-4 and TRBJ2-5, with D unclear. The length of the CDR3 is 15 residues. V lost 1 base and J 0 bases, leaving 10 bases between the germline ends. CDR1 SGHNT and CDR2 YYREEE come from the germline V gene (reference sequence). The CDR3 coding sequence is TGTGCCAGCAGCTTGTTTAGAGGTGACCAAGAGACCCAGTACTTC. Protein sequence: CASSLFRGDQETQYF.

The chain combines TRBV5-1 with TRBJ2-5; D is unresolved. Trimming pared 0 bases from V and 5 bases from J, leaving 5 bases between. From germline, CDR1 is SGHRS and CDR2 YFSETQ. This CDR3 comprises 12 residues. CDR3 sequence: CASSLGWETQYF. The CDR3 bases are TGCGCCAGCAGCTTGGGCTGGGAGACCCAGTACTTC.

This chain joins TRBV7-9 and TRBJ2-7; D ambiguous. The germline V gene has CDR1 SEHNR and CDR2 FQNEAQ (reference sequence). Trimming stripped 6 bases from V and 0 bases from J, with 18 bases between. The CDR3 is 16 residues long. In DNA, the CDR3 is TGTGCCAGCAGTTCGTTGCCAGGCCCTAGCTCCTACGAGCAGTACTTC. Residues: CASSSLPGPSSYEQYF.

The chain carries TRBV10-3 and TRBJ1-1, with D perhaps matching TRBD1 (5 bases). The CDR3 spans 15 residues. Germline V gene lookup returns CDR1 ENHRY and CDR2 SYGVKD. V lost 3 bases, J lost 0 bases, and 11 bases lay in between. The CDR3 is CAISDPGLMNTEAFF. The CDR3, as DNA: TGTGCCATCAGTGATCCGGGACTAATGAACACTGAAGCTTTCTTT.

The rearrangement joins TRBV5-5 to TRBJ2-2; D may be TRBD2 (5 bases). The V gene's germline CDR1 is SGHKS and CDR2 YYEKEE (reference sequence). The CDR3 consists of 16 residues. V lost 4 bases, J lost 1 base, and 14 bases lay in between. The CDR3 coding sequence is TGTGCCAGCAGCCCCACCGGGATTATGAACACCGGGGAGCTGTTTTTT. The encoded protein is CASSPTGIMNTGELFF.

This chain joins TRBV9 and TRBJ2-2; perhaps D is TRBD1 or TRBD2 (6 bases each). V was pared by 0 bases and J by 7 bases, with 13 bases between. Per germline, CDR1 SGDLS and CDR2 YYNGEE. This CDR3 region has 15 residues. The CDR3 sequence is CASSVAGAPSGELFF. CDR3 sequence (DNA): TGTGCCAGCAGCGTAGCGGGGGCCCCGAGCGGGGAGCTGTTTTTT.

This clone was seen once. J is TRBJ2-5 and V is TRBV5-8, with D uncertain. The CDR3 has 15 residues. Trimming pared 0 bases from V and 5 bases from J, leaving 14 bases between. Germline V gene lookup returns CDR1 SGHTS and CDR2 YDEGEE. The CDR3 region has the DNA TGTGCCAGCAGCTTGGTTGTTGGGTCCCCCGAGACCCAGTACTTC. Translating it yields CASSLVVGSPETQYF.

CDR3 in DNA: TGTGCCAGCATCGGATCCGTCCTAGCGGGAATCACCGGGGAGCTGTTTTTT. It encodes CASIGSVLAGITGELFF. The J gene is TRBJ2-2, the V gene TRBV28; 9 bases are a match to TRBD2. The germline CDR1 and CDR2 sequences are MDHEN and SYDVKM. The CDR3 runs 17 residues. With V trimmed by 7 bases and J by 4 bases, 13 bases remained unmatched.

The chain recombines TRBV12-5 with TRBJ2-5; 10 bases map to TRBD1. V lost 1 base, J lost 2 bases, and 1 base stayed unmatched. This CDR3 spans 15 amino acids. CDR1 and CDR2 from the germline V gene are LGHNT and FRNRAP. Here the CDR3 DNA reads TGTGCTAGTGGTTTGGGGACAGGGGGTCAAGAGACCCAGTACTTC. Its protein is CASGLGTGGQETQYF.

The rearrangement uses TRBV19 and TRBJ1-1, with D maybe TRBD1 (5 bases). This CDR3 spans 12 amino acids. Trimming removed 9 bases at V and 6 bases at J, with 14 bases between. Germline V gives CDR1 LNHDA, CDR2 SQIVND (reference sequence). This CDR3 reads CASSGDSPEAFF. CDR3 nucleotides: TGTGCCAGCAGCGGGGACTCCCCTGAAGCTTTCTTT.